Following are 21 T cell receptor beta chains from one sample sequenced in a study of early T cells in non-severe SARS-CoV-2 infection (dated by TCRdb to the early 2020s). Receptor libraries were prepared by 5' RACE. Instrument on record: NextSeq 500. The public reads were reanalyzed by TCRdb: fastp trimming at Q25, MiXCR alignment, in-frame beta chains only. All rows with the same CDR3 protein become a single entry with the most common DNA and genes. The sample has tens of thousands of distinct CDR3 sequences on record, about 5% of them singletons. The top ten constitute about 7% of the sample. Material: whole blood, obtained at baseline. The receptors were gathered from an adult who was a healthcare worker with PCR-confirmed SARS-CoV-2 infection or an uninfected control (not recorded which).

This clonotype was seen at least ten times. The chain uses TRBV20-1 and TRBJ2-1, with D perhaps TRBD2 (6 bases). Germline lookup yields CDR1 DFQATT and CDR2 SNEGSKA (reference sequence). V lost 0 bases, J lost 4 bases, and 13 bases lay in between. The CDR3 sequence is 15 residues long. The CDR3 DNA sequence: TGCAGTGCTAGAGATGACGGGACTCCTTACAATGAGCAGTTCTTC. Its protein product is CSARDDGTPYNEQFF.

Ten or more counts support this clonotype. The chain carries TRBV25-1 and TRBJ2-7, with 10 bases fitting TRBD2. Germline V lookup: CDR1 MGHDK, CDR2 SYGVNS. The CDR3 has 14 residues. With V trimmed by 5 bases and J by 6 bases, 7 bases remained unmatched. CDR3 in DNA: TGTGCCAGCAGTCAGGCTAGCGGGAGCGTCGAGCAGTACTTC. This encodes CASSQASGSVEQYF.

The chain combines TRBV7-2 with TRBJ2-1; D not resolved. The CDR3 totals 16 residues. Trimming cost V 2 bases and J 9 bases, with 20 bases left between them. Germline CDR1 and CDR2: SGHTA and FQGNSA. The CDR3: CASSLRDSAGLVEQFF. The CDR3 coding sequence is TGTGCCAGCAGCTTAAGAGACTCAGCTGGGTTGGTTGAGCAGTTCTTC.

This clonotype was picked up many times. The chain has TRBV14 and TRBJ2-5; tentative D call: TRBD2 (5 bases). Germline V CDR1 and CDR2: SGHDN, FVKESK. V was shortened by 0 bases and J by 1 base, with 9 bases between the two germline ends. The CDR3 extends over 15 amino acids. The CDR3 nucleotides are TGTGCCAGCAGCCAAGATTCCCGGGGCCAAGAGACCCAGTACTTC. This codes for CASSQDSRGQETQYF.

This clonotype appeared many times. The chain uses TRBV20-1 and TRBJ2-1; tentatively, D is TRBD2 (6 bases). The ends were cut back, 0 bases at V and 6 bases at J, with 15 bases in the middle. The CDR3 spans 15 residues. The germline CDR1 and CDR2 sequences are DFQATT and SNEGSKA (reference sequence). CDR3 residues: CSARDGGTASNEQFF. In DNA, the CDR3 is TGCAGTGCTAGAGATGGGGGGACTGCCAGCAATGAGCAGTTCTTC.

At least ten counts were recorded for this clonotype. J is TRBJ1-4 and V is TRBV29-1; TRBD1 aligns across 11 bases. The CDR3 spans 14 residues. Germline assignment: CDR1 SQVTM and CDR2 ANQGSEA. V trimming: 2 bases; J trimming: 6 bases; junction bases outside the gene matches: 2. The CDR3 DNA reads TGCAGCGTTGAACCGGGACAGGGGGATGAAAAACTGTTTTTT. Translation gives CSVEPGQGDEKLFF.

This clonotype was observed many times. This chain joins TRBV12-5 and TRBJ2-1; the match to TRBD2 covers 8 bases. CDR1 and CDR2 from the germline V gene are LGHNT and FRNRAP. J lost 1 base, V lost 10 bases, and 9 bases had no gene match. The CDR3 is 15 amino acids. The CDR3 bases are TGTGCTAATAGCTCGGGAGGGCCGTCCTACAATGAGCAGTTCTTC. It codes for CANSSGGPSYNEQFF.

In its sample, this clonotype was seen a few times. The chain recombines TRBV20-1 with TRBJ1-3; D may be TRBD1 (6 bases). Trimming stripped 2 bases from V and 1 base from J, with 9 bases between. CDR1 is DFQATT, CDR2 SNEGSKA, per germline (reference sequence). This CDR3 comprises 14 residues. The CDR3 DNA reads as TGCAGTGCTAGACTAGGGGGGTCTGGAAACACCATATATTTT. This encodes CSARLGGSGNTIYF.

There are many counts of this clonotype. This chain connects TRBV20-1 to TRBJ2-7; 7 bases are shared with TRBD2. V was clipped by 6 bases and J by 0 bases; unmatched bases: 11. Per germline, CDR1 DFQATT and CDR2 SNEGSKA (reference sequence). This CDR3 is built from 15 residues. This CDR3 reads CSAPVGGRSSYEQYF. The DNA of the CDR3 is TGCAGTGCCCCTGTCGGGGGGAGGAGCTCCTACGAGCAGTACTTC.

The J gene is TRBJ1-1, the V gene TRBV11-3, with 7 bases fitting TRBD1. CDR3 length: 13 amino acids. The V segment lost 2 bases and the J segment 7 bases; nucleotides outside the gene matches: 4. CDR1 SGHNT and CDR2 YENEEA come from the germline V gene. This CDR3 is CASSLRQGSEAFF. CDR3 coding DNA: TGTGCCAGCAGCTTAAGACAGGGAAGTGAAGCTTTCTTT.

This clonotype showed up just a few times. This chain joins TRBV2 and TRBJ2-7; weak D call: TRBD1 (6 bases). The V gene lost 5 bases and the J gene lost 4 bases, with 18 bases spanning the gap. CDR1 and CDR2 (germline): SNHLY, FYNNEI. The CDR3 is made up of 15 amino acids. In DNA, the CDR3 is TGTGCCAGCAGTTCCCAGGGGCAGGGTCGGTACGAGCAGTACTTC. This encodes CASSSQGQGRYEQYF.

This chain links TRBV10-1 with TRBJ1-1; D not resolved. CDR1 is WNHNN and CDR2 is SYGVQD in the germline V gene (reference sequence). The CDR3 has 14 amino acids. V was trimmed by 3 bases and J by 0 bases, leaving 8 bases between them. The CDR3 region has the DNA TGCGCCAGCAGTGAACAGCCCATGAACACTGAAGCTTTCTTT. Translated, it gives CASSEQPMNTEAFF.

This clonotype was detected ten times or more. This chain connects TRBV12-3 or TRBV12-4 to TRBJ2-6; maybe TRBD2 (7 bases). The CDR3 runs to 17 residues. Trimming removed 1 base at V and 5 bases at J, with 15 bases between. CDR3 nucleotides: TGTGCCAGCAGTTTAGAGTCGGGGGGCGGACGGGCCAACGTCCTGACTTTC. It specifies CASSLESGGGRANVLTF.

In its sample, this clonotype was seen a few times. The rearrangement joins TRBV2 to TRBJ2-6; D not resolved. V dropped 1 base and J dropped 0 bases, with 13 bases sitting between them. The germline CDR1 and CDR2 sequences are SNHLY and FYNNEI. This CDR3 is built from 18 residues. CDR3 coding DNA: TGTGCCAGCAGTGAAGGAGCAGGCCAAAGCTCTGGGGCCAACGTCCTGACTTTC. Its protein is CASSEGAGQSSGANVLTF.

Many counts were recorded for this clonotype. CDR3 bases: TGTGCCACCAGCGACAGCTCACACACTGAAGCTTTCTTT. Its translation is CATSDSSHTEAFF. This chain connects TRBV15 to TRBJ1-1; maybe TRBD1 (5 bases). The CDR3 spans 13 residues. Germline V gene lookup returns CDR1 LNHNV and CDR2 YYDKDF (reference sequence). Between the trimmed V and J ends, which lost 5 bases and 3 bases, there was a span of 10 bases. The full variable domain, with the rest looked up from reference TRBV15 and TRBJ1-1, is DAMVIQNPRYQVTQFGKPVTLSCSQTLNHNVMYWYQQKSSQAPKLLFHYYDKDFNNEADTPDNFQSRRPNTSFCFLDIRSPGLGDTAMYLCATSDSSHTEAFFGQGTRLTVV.

Many counts were recorded for this clonotype. This chain connects TRBV7-8 to TRBJ1-5, with D maybe TRBD1 (6 bases). This CDR3 is 17 amino acids long. In germline, CDR1 is SGHVS, CDR2 FQNEAQ. With 5 bases removed from V and 0 bases from J, the gap between germline ends came to 17 bases. CDR3 DNA: TGTGCCAGCAGCCCCCAAGCAGGACAGTATAGCAATCAGCCCCAGCATTTT. This codes for CASSPQAGQYSNQPQHF.

Ten or more counts support this clonotype. The V gene is TRBV7-9, the J gene TRBJ2-1; D remains unclear. This CDR3 comprises 11 residues. The V gene's germline CDR1 is SEHNR and CDR2 FQNEAQ (reference sequence). V was trimmed by 6 bases and J by 10 bases, leaving 10 bases between them. In DNA, the CDR3 is TGTGCCAGCAGTCCCCTACCCGAGCAGTTCTTC. This codes for CASSPLPEQFF.

The chain has TRBV6-5 and TRBJ2-7, with D hard to call. CDR3 length: 13 amino acids. The germline gives CDR1 MNHEY, CDR2 SVGAGI. Trimming removed 2 bases from V and 0 bases from J, with 5 bases in between. CDR3 sequence (DNA): TGTGCCAGCAGTTACAGGGTCTCCTACGAGCAGTACTTC. It encodes CASSYRVSYEQYF.

This chain connects TRBV6-1 to TRBJ1-2; 8 positions agree with TRBD1. Germline trimming cut 3 bases from V and 1 base from J; bases unmatched to any gene: 4. The CDR3 length is 15 residues. CDR1 and CDR2 (germline): MNHNS, SASEGT. This chain's CDR3 is CASSDSTGVNYGYTF. CDR3 coding DNA: TGTGCCAGCAGTGATTCGACAGGGGTTAACTATGGCTACACCTTC.

In this sample, this clonotype turned up a few times. The chain employs TRBV12-3 or TRBV12-4 and TRBJ1-5; D unclear. This CDR3 spans 15 amino acids. V lost 1 base, J lost 6 bases, and 13 bases lay in between. The CDR3 loop is CASSLDVIRGQPQHF. The DNA for the CDR3 is TGTGCCAGCAGTTTAGATGTTATTCGCGGTCAGCCCCAGCATTTT.

This chain connects TRBV5-1 to TRBJ2-7; perhaps TRBD2 as D (6 bases). V lost 2 bases and J 7 bases, leaving 16 bases between the germline ends. This CDR3 has 14 amino acids. Germline V gene data show CDR1 as SGHRS and CDR2 as YFSETQ. CDR3 in amino acids: CASSLDGGAREQYF. CDR3 sequence (DNA): TGCGCCAGCAGCTTAGACGGAGGGGCACGGGAGCAGTACTTC. Full variable domain (remainder filled in from reference TRBV5-1 and TRBJ2-7): KAGVTQTPRYLIKTRGQQVTLSCSPISGHRSVSWYQQTPGQGLQFLFEYFSETQRNKGNFPGRFSGRQFSNSRSEMNVSTLELGDSALYLCASSLDGGAREQYFGPGTRLTVT.